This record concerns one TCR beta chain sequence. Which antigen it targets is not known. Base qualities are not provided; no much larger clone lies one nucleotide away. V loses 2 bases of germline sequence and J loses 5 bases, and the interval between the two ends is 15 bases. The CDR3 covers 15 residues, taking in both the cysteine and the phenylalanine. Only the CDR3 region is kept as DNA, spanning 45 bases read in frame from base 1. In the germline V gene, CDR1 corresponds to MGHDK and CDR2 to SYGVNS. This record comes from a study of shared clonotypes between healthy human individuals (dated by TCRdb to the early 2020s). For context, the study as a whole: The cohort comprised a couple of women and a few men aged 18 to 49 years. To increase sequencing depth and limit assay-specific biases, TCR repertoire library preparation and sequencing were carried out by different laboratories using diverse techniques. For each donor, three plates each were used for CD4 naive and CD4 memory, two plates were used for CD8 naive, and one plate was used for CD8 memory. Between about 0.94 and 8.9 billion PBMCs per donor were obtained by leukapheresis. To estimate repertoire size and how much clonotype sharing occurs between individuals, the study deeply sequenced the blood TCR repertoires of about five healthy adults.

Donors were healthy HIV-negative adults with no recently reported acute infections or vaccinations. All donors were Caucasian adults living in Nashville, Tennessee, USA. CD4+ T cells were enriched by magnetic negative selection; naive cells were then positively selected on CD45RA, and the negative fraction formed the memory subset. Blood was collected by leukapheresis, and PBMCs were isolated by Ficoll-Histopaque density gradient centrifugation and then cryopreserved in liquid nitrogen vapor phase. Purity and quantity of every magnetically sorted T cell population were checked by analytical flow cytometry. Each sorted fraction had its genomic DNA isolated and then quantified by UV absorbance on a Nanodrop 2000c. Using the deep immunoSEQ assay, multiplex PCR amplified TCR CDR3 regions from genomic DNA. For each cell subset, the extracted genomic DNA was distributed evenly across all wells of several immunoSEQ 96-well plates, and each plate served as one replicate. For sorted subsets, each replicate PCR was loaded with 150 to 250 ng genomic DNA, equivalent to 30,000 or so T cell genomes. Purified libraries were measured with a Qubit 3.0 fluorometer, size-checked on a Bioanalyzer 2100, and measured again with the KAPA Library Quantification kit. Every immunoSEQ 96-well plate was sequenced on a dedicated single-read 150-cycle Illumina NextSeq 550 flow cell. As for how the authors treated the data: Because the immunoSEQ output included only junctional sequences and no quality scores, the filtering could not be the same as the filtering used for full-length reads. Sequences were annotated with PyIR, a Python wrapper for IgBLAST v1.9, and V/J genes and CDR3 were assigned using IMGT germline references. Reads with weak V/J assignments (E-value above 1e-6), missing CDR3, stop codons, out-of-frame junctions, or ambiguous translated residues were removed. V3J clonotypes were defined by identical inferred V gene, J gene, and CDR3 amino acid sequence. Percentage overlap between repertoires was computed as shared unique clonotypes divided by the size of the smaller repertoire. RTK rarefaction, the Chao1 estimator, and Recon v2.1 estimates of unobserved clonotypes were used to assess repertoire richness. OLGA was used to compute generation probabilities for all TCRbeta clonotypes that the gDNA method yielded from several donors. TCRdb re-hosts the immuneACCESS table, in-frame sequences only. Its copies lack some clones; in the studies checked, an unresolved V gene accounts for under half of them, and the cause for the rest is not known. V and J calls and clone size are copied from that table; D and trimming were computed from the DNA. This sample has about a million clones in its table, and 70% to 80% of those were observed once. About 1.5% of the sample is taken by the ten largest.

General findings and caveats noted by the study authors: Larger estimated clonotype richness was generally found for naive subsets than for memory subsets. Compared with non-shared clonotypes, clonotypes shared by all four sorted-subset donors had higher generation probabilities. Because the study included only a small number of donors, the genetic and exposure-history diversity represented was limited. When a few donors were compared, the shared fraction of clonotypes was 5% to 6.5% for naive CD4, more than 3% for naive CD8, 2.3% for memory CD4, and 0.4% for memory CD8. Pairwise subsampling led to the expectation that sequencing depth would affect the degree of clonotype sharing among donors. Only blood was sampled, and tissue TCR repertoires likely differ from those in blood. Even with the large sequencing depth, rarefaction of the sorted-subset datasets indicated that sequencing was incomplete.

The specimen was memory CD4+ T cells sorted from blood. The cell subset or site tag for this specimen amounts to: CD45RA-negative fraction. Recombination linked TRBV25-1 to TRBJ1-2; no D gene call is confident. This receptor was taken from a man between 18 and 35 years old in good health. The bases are TGTGCCAGCAGTGAACGGGTAGGATCGGGGTATGGCTACACCTTC. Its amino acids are CASSERVGSGYGYTF.